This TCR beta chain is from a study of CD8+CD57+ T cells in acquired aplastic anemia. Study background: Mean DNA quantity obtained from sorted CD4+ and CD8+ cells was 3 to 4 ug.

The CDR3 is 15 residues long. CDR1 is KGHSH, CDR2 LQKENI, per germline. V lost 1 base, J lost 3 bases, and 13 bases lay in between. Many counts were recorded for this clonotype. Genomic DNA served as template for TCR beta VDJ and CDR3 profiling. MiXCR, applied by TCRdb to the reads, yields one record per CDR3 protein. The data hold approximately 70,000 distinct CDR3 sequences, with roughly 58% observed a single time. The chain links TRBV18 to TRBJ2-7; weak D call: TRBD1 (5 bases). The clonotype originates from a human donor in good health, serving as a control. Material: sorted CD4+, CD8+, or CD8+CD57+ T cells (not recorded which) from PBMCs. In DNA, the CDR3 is TGTGCCAGCTCACCACTCACACTTCAGGGCTACGAGCAGTACTTC. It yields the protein CASSPLTLQGYEQYF.